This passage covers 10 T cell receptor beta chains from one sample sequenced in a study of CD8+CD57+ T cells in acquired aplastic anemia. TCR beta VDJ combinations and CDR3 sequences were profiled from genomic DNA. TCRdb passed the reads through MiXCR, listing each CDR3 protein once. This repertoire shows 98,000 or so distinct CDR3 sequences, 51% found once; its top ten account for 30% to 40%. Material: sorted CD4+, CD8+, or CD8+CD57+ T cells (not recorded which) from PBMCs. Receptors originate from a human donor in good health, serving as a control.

The CDR3 DNA reads as TGTGCCACCCAAGAGGTGGATACGCAGTATTTT. Translating it yields CATQEVDTQYF. The chain has TRBV19 and TRBJ2-3; no firm D call. V was cut by 10 bases and J by 6 bases, with 11 bases left in between. Germline V gene lookup returns CDR1 LNHDA and CDR2 SQIVND (reference sequence). The CDR3 is made up of 11 amino acids.

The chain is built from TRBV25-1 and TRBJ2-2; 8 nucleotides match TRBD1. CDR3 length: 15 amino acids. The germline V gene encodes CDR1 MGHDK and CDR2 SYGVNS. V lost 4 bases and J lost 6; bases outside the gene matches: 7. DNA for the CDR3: TGTGCCAGCAGTGCGAGGACAGGGTTTCCCGGGGAGCTGTTTTTT. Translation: CASSARTGFPGELFF.

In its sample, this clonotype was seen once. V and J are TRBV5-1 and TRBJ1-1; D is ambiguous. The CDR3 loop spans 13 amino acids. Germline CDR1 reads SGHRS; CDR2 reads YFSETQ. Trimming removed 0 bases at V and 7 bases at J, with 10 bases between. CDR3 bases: TGCGCCAGCAGCTTGGAAATCGGCAGTGAAGCTTTCTTT. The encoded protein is CASSLEIGSEAFF.

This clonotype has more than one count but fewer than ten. The CDR3 DNA follows: TGCGCCAGCAGTGAGGGGGGATCGAACTACGAGCAGTACTTC. Its translation is CASSEGGSNYEQYF. The chain combines TRBV10-1 with TRBJ2-7; D assignment may be TRBD1 or TRBD2 (5 bases each). Trimming stripped 2 bases from V and 3 bases from J, with 11 bases between. Germline lookup yields CDR1 WNHNN and CDR2 SYGVQD (reference sequence). The CDR3 is made up of 14 amino acids.

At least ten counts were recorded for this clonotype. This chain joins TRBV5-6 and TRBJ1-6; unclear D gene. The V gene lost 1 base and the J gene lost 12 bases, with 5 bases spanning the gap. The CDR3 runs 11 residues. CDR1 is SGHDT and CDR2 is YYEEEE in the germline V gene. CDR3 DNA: TGTGCCAGCAGCTTGAGAGGACCCCTCCACTTT. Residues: CASSLRGPLHF.

The CDR3 loop is CATSDGPTGDNEKLFF. CDR3 bases: TGTGCCACCAGTGACGGGCCGACGGGGGATAATGAAAAACTGTTTTTT. This chain connects TRBV24-1 to TRBJ1-4; TRBD1 might be the D (5 bases). This CDR3 has 16 residues. The germline gives CDR1 KGHDR, CDR2 SFDVKD. V lost 4 bases and J 4 bases, leaving 15 bases between the germline ends.

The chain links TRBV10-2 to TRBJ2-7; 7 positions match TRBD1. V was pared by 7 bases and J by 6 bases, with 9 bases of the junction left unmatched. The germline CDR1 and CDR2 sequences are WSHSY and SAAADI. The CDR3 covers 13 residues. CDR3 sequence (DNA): TGCGCCAGCACCTCGACAGGGAATAGCGAGCAGTACTTC. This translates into CASTSTGNSEQYF.

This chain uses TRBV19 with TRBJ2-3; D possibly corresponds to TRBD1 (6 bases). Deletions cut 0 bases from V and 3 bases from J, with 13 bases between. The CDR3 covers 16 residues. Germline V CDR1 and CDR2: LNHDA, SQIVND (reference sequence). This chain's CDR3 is CASSIEGHQVTDTQYF. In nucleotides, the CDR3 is TGTGCCAGTAGTATAGAGGGACACCAGGTGACAGATACGCAGTATTTT.

For the CDR3, the DNA is TGTGCCACCAGCATTAAAGATACAGGGGGATGGCCCCAGCATTTT. Protein: CATSIKDTGGWPQHF. The rearrangement uses TRBV15 and TRBJ1-5; TRBD1 matches 8 bases. Germline trimming cut 4 bases from V and 9 bases from J; bases unmatched to any gene: 11. CDR1 LNHNV and CDR2 YYDKDF come from the germline V gene (reference sequence). This CDR3 comprises 15 residues.

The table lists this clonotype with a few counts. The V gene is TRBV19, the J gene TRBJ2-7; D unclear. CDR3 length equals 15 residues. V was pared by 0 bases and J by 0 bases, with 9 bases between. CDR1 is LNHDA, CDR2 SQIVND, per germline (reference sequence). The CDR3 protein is CASSIDLRSSYEQYF. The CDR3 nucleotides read TGTGCCAGTAGTATAGATCTCCGGAGCTCCTACGAGCAGTACTTC.